The entry that follows covers one T cell receptor beta chain sequence. Its antigen is unknown. The treatment: oral pan-JAK inhibitor, 5-10 mg twice daily. The CDR3 loop spans 14 amino acids. The V end was cut by 1 base, the J end by 4 bases, with 10 bases between. Germline V CDR1 and CDR2: SGHTA, FQGTGA. The sample belongs to a study of CD8+ T cells in alopecia areata. On the study more broadly: Severity was scored as percentage of affected scalp area in treated patients. The study, taken as a whole, reports: Higher clonality than in normal scalp was seen in lesional scalp, especially alopecia totalis/universalis. During tofacitinib treatment, many expanded lesional clones remained in scalp and blood. TCRs were shared less clearly across patients than in mice, possibly for HLA-related reasons.

Sequencing used cDNA as its template, made by extracting RNA and reverse transcribing it. The table came from immunoSEQ multiplex PCR; TCRdb's copy has only in-frame clones and leaves some out. In the table there are 100,000 to 150,000 clones, 61% of which are singletons. The source material was CD4+ T cells sorted from blood, sampled at week 4, from a patient treated with tofacitinib. The sequence was collected from a human donor with alopecia areata. The chain recombines TRBV7-3 with TRBJ2-5; no clear D gene. The CDR3 coding sequence is TGTGCCAGCAGCTTAAGTCAGCAATCAGAGACCCAGTACTTC. Its translation: CASSLSQQSETQYF.